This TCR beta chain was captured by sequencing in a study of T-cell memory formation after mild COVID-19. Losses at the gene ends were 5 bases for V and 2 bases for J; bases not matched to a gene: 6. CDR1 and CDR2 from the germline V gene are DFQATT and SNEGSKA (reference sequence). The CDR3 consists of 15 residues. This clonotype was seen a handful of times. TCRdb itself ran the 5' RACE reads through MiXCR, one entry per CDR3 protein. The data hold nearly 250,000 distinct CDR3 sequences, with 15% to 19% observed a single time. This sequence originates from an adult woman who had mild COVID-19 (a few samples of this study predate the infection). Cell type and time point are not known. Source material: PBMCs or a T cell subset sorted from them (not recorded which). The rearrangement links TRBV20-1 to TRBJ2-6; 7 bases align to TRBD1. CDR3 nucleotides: TGCAGTGCTTCCCCGACAGGGACTGGGGCCAACGTCCTGACTTTC. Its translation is CSASPTGTGANVLTF.